This TCR beta chain was recovered during a study of identical twins. Study outcomes and limitations: Monozygotic twins shared more out-of-frame TCR alpha than recombination models predicted. Sequences that were beta out-of-frame showed weaker excess twin sharing.

Ten or more counts support this clonotype. Its antigen is undetermined. Template switching introduced a universal primer site, and the cDNA bore unique molecular identifiers. Via MiXCR, TCRdb re-called the 5' RACE reads, giving one row per CDR3 protein. Of about 430,000 distinct CDR3 sequences detected, less than 20% appear once; the ten largest clones hold approximately 12%. The clonotype comes from a man aged 50 to 60 in good health. Sequencing was carried out using naive T cells sorted from blood.

CDR3 loop: CASSGEERWDTEAFF. The CDR3 DNA follows: TGTGCCAGCAGCGGGGAGGAGCGTTGGGACACTGAAGCTTTCTTT. This sequence joins TRBV6-1 and TRBJ1-1, with D uncertain. The CDR3 consists of 15 residues. The germline gives CDR1 MNHNS, CDR2 SASEGT. Trimming pared 6 bases from V and 3 bases from J, leaving 17 bases between.